Listed below are T cell receptor beta chains from one sample, sequenced in a study of blood T cells in healthy people across ages. TCRdb ran MiXCR on the 5' RACE reads and lists one entry per CDR3 protein. The sample lists about 780,000 distinct CDR3 sequences, about 46% seen once, with around 18% in the top ten. The sequenced sample was blood. Source of these receptors: an elderly man in good health. Each CDR3 is given with its conserved first and last residue.

CDR3 protein	V gene	J gene
CSVLTGVNTEAFF	TRBV29-1	TRBJ1-1
CASSFRDSDNEKLFF	TRBV5-1	TRBJ1-4
CSARSPTGLSYNEQFF	TRBV20-1	TRBJ2-1
CASSLLRQGIQETQYF	TRBV12-3/TRBV12-4	TRBJ2-5
CASSVTGYTF	TRBV6-1	TRBJ1-2
CSARKVLETQYF	TRBV20-1	-
CASSLSQGGANIQYF	TRBV5-1	TRBJ2-4
CASSPKREVGHEQFF	TRBV4-3	TRBJ2-1
CASSLEGAPGANVLTF	TRBV5-1	TRBJ2-6
CASSQTGGAYNEQFF	TRBV28	TRBJ2-1
CASSSYDTEAFF	TRBV2	TRBJ1-1
CASPDRGLNNEQFF	TRBV3-1	TRBJ2-1
CASTPRTGRDQPQHF	TRBV12-3/TRBV12-4	TRBJ1-5
CASSQVPGVPEAFF	TRBV4-2	TRBJ1-1
CAINSSGQGLWETQYF	TRBV10-3	TRBJ2-5
CAISDLAGESEQYF	TRBV10-3	TRBJ2-7
CASSSYTGRVTEAFF	TRBV7-2	TRBJ1-1
CSVRTGLSGYTF	TRBV29-1	TRBJ1-2
CASSPGAADTQYF	TRBV12-3/TRBV12-4	TRBJ2-3
CSVRLQGNSPLHF	TRBV29-1	TRBJ1-6
CSVEVDSTGNTIYF	TRBV29-1	TRBJ1-3
CSANKGDYFNEQFF	TRBV20-1	TRBJ2-1
CASSYSRERGYTF	TRBV6-5	TRBJ1-2
CASNPHKAGSYNEQFF	TRBV28	TRBJ2-1
CSVVTGSSYEQYF	TRBV29-1	TRBJ2-7
CASTSTSGLYEQYF	TRBV21-1	TRBJ2-7
CASSLGLGGVDTQYF	TRBV12-3/TRBV12-4	TRBJ2-3
CASSKGTSGGKDTQYF	TRBV9	TRBJ2-3
CASSYNSLAGDDNEQFF	TRBV6-2/TRBV6-3	TRBJ2-1
CASSQDRLAYTQYF	TRBV3-1	TRBJ2-3
CASSPSWGSYNEQYF	TRBV7-2	-
CASSQDSGLIHNEQFF	TRBV4-3	TRBJ2-1
CASKQGPDTQYF	TRBV12-3/TRBV12-4	TRBJ2-3
CASSFPRSPPDTQYF	TRBV5-1	TRBJ2-3
CATSESGTGLGQYF	TRBV24-1	TRBJ2-7
CASSFGIPYEQYF	TRBV28	TRBJ2-7
CASSFTGLLTDTQYF	TRBV7-2	TRBJ2-3